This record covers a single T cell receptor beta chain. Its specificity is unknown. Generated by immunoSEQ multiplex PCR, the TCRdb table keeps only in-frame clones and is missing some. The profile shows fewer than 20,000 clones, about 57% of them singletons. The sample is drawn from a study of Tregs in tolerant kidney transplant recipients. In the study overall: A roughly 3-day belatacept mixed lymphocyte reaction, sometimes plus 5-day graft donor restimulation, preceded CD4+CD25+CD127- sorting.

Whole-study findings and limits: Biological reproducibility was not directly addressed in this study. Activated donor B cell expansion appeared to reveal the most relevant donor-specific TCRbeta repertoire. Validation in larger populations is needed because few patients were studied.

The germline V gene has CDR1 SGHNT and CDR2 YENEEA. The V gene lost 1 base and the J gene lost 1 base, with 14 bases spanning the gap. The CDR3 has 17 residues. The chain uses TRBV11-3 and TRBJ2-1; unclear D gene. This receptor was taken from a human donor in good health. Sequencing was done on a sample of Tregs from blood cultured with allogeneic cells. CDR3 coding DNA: TGTGCCAGCAGCTTAGGGGTTGCCGCCCTATCCTACAATGAGCAGTTCTTC. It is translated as CASSLGVAALSYNEQFF.